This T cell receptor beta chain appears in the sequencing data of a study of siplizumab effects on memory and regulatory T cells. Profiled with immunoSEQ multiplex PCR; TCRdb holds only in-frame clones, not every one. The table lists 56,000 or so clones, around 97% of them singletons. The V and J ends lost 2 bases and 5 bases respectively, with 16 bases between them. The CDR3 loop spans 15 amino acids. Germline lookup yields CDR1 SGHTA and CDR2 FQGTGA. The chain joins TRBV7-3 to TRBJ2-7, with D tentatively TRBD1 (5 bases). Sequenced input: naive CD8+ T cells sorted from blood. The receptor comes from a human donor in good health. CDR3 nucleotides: TGTGCCAGCAGCTTATTGGGGCCTCCCAATGACGAGCAGTACTTC. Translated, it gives CASSLLGPPNDEQYF. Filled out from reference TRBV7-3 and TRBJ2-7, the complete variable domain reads GAGVSQTPSNKVTEKGKYVELRCDPISGHTALYWYRQSLGQGPEFLIYFQGTGAADDSGLPNDRFFAVRPEGSVSTLKIQRTERGDSAVYLCASSLLGPPNDEQYFGPGTRLTVT.